This is a list of T cell receptor beta chains from one sample in a study of T cells in Graves' hyperthyroidism and ophthalmopathy. TCRdb passed the multiplex PCR reads through MiXCR, listing each CDR3 protein once. The sample holds approximately 710,000 distinct CDR3 sequences, 17% seen once. Sequenced: blood. These receptors all stem from a man aged 50-59 years with Graves' hyperthyroidism. Both conserved end residues are part of each CDR3. The D gene is left open where the match is weak.

V gene: TRBV2
D gene: TRBD2
CDR3 protein: CASRETSGSPGELFF

V gene: TRBV10-3
D gene: TRBD1
CDR3 protein: CAISDAGTAYEQYF

V gene: TRBV6-1
D gene: TRBD2
CDR3 protein: CASSQLAPSVDTQYF

V gene: TRBV10-3
D gene: TRBD2
CDR3 protein: CAISESVAGRSTDTQYF

V gene: TRBV28
D gene: TRBD2
CDR3 protein: CASSNSGTSGDYEQYF

V gene: TRBV6-2/TRBV6-3
D gene: .
CDR3 protein: CASSYSGRMTGNQPQHF

V gene: TRBV12-3/TRBV12-4
D gene: TRBD1
CDR3 protein: CASSSQRTGGAYGYTF

V gene: TRBV5-5
D gene: .
CDR3 protein: CASSLGRIRGEEEKLFF

V gene: TRBV6-2/TRBV6-3
D gene: .
CDR3 protein: CASSRSNSYEQYF

V gene: TRBV3-1
D gene: TRBD2
CDR3 protein: CASSQRLLAGGTDTQYF

V gene: TRBV19
D gene: TRBD2
CDR3 protein: CASSIGPHAGGHTDTQYF

V gene: TRBV10-3
D gene: TRBD2
CDR3 protein: CAISERLAGLYNEQFF

V gene: TRBV7-2
D gene: TRBD1
CDR3 protein: CASSLAGGQTYYGHTF

V gene: TRBV6-5
D gene: .
CDR3 protein: CASSYSSNRETQYF

V gene: TRBV6-1
D gene: .
CDR3 protein: CASRARPADNSPLHF

V gene: TRBV12-3/TRBV12-4
D gene: TRBD1
CDR3 protein: CASSFRTGAGYTF

V gene: TRBV10-3
D gene: .
CDR3 protein: CALSRAGLLNEQFF

V gene: TRBV19
D gene: .
CDR3 protein: CASSLTAWYEQYF

V gene: TRBV11-2
D gene: TRBD1
CDR3 protein: CASSLTGTVNEQYF

V gene: TRBV20-1
D gene: TRBD1
CDR3 protein: CSATNHRDSHLREQYF

V gene: TRBV7-8
D gene: .
CDR3 protein: CASSPRRENSNQPQHF

V gene: TRBV5-1
D gene: .
CDR3 protein: CASSLEPRDGYTF

V gene: TRBV3-1
D gene: .
CDR3 protein: CASSQEGGGRHSGNTIYF

V gene: TRBV11-2
D gene: .
CDR3 protein: CASSLVVQGSSYNEQFF

V gene: TRBV6-2/TRBV6-3
D gene: .
CDR3 protein: CASSYPLDGTYTDTQYF

V gene: TRBV11-2
D gene: .
CDR3 protein: CASSLGTREKLFF

V gene: TRBV6-2/TRBV6-3
D gene: TRBD2
CDR3 protein: CASSTRTSETPYEQYF

V gene: TRBV5-1
D gene: .
CDR3 protein: CASSSFSLAGALEAFF

V gene: TRBV2
D gene: .
CDR3 protein: CASSEAIHSNQPQHF

V gene: TRBV7-2
D gene: .
CDR3 protein: CASSLESWGEMGEQFF

V gene: TRBV5-1
D gene: TRBD1
CDR3 protein: CASSLQGAWRTEAFF

V gene: TRBV6-2/TRBV6-3
D gene: .
CDR3 protein: CASSSREANEKLFF

V gene: TRBV10-2
D gene: TRBD2
CDR3 protein: CASGTSLHEQFF

V gene: TRBV20-1
D gene: .
CDR3 protein: CSARNGGLNQPQHF

V gene: TRBV19
D gene: .
CDR3 protein: CASSNRAEVLFF

V gene: TRBV20-1
D gene: .
CDR3 protein: CSALEGGVGIEKLFF

V gene: TRBV11-2
D gene: TRBD2
CDR3 protein: CASSLVASGTFTGELFF

V gene: TRBV4-2
D gene: .
CDR3 protein: CASSQDGRAEAFF

V gene: TRBV7-8
D gene: .
CDR3 protein: CASSPRAGSYEQYF

V gene: TRBV7-9
D gene: .
CDR3 protein: CASSLWGGPRGNEQFF

V gene: TRBV30
D gene: TRBD1
CDR3 protein: CAWRQGEDYGYTF

V gene: TRBV20-1
D gene: .
CDR3 protein: CSARDRGAVRTYEQYF